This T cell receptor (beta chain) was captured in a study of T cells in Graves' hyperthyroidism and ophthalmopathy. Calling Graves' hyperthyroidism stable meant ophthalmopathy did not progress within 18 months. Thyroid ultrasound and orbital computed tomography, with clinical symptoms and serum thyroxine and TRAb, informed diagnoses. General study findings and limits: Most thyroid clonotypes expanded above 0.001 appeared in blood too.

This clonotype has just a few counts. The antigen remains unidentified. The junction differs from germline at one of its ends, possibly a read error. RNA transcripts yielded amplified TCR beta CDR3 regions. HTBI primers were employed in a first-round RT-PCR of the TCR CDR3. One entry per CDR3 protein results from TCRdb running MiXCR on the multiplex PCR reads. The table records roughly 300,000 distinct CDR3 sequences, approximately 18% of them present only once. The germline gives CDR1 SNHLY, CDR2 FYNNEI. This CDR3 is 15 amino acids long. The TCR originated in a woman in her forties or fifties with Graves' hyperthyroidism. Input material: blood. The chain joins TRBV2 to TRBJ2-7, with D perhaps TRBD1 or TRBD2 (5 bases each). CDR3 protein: CVSRETGRIVYEQYF. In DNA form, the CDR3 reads TGTGTCAGCAGGGAAACGGGACGTATCGTCTACGAGCAGTACTTC.